This T cell receptor (beta chain) was obtained from a study of cytomegalovirus exposure and HLA in healthy donors. Findings and caveats of the study: Indistinguishable V segments, including TRBV6-2 and TRBV6-3, were excluded. Cytomegalovirus-associated TCR beta chains were listed, numbering 150 to 200. In a later analysis, HLA-associated TCR beta chains were more clonally expanded than equally common others.

Per germline, CDR1 LGHNA and CDR2 YSLEER. CDR3 size: 16 residues. V dropped 0 bases and J dropped 6 bases, with 17 bases sitting between them. Regarding this clone: What it binds is unknown.

The study ran its PCR with 60 Vbeta and 13 Jbeta primers. Sequenced by immunoSEQ multiplex PCR; TCRdb stores in-frame clones only, minus some. The data contain about 72,000 clones, about four fifths of them singletons. The chain uses TRBV4-3 and TRBJ1-2; a possible D gene is TRBD1 (6 bases). Sample: PBMCs. The TCR sequence derives from a man younger than 35 in good health and CMV-seronegative. In DNA form, the CDR3 reads TGCGCCAGCAGCCAAGATCTGAACAGGGTGTTTAATGGCTACACCTTC. It is translated as CASSQDLNRVFNGYTF.